The sequence of this T cell receptor (beta chain) was determined in a study of cytomegalovirus exposure and HLA in healthy donors. 60 Vbeta and 13 Jbeta primers were used in PCR. Measured with immunoSEQ multiplex PCR; TCRdb has only the in-frame clones, and not every one. Of 100,000 to 150,000 clones in the sample, roughly 74% are singletons; the top ten hold around 5.5%. The CDR3 has 15 amino acids. The V segment lost 4 bases and the J segment 8 bases; nucleotides outside the gene matches: 8. Germline CDR1 is MNHNS and CDR2 is SASEGT. Only a few counts were recorded for this clone. The material sequenced was PBMCs. This receptor was taken from a woman aged 50 to 65 in good health and CMV-seropositive. The rearrangement joins TRBV6-1 to TRBJ1-6, with 7 positions matching TRBD1. The CDR3 sequence: CASSANGQVHSPLHF. DNA for the CDR3: TGTGCCAGCAGTGCCAACGGACAGGTCCATTCACCCCTCCACTTT.